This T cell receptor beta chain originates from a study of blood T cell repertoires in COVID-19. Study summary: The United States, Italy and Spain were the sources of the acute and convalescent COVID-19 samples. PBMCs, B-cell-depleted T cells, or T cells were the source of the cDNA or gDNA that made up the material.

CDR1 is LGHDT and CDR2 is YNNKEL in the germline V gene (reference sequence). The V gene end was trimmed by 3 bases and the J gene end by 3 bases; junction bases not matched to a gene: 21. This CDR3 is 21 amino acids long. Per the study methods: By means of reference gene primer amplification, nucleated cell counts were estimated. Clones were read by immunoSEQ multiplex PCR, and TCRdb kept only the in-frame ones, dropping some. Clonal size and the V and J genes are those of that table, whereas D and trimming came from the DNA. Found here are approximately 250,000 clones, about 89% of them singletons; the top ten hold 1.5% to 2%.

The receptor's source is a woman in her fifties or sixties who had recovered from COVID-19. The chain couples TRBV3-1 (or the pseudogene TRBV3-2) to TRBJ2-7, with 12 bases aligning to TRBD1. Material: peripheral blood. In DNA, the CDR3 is TGTGCCAGCAGCCAGCCTATCGAATCCGGGACAGGGGGCCAATCCCTCTACGAGCAGTACTTC. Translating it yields CASSQPIESGTGGQSLYEQYF.